This T cell receptor (beta chain) was documented in a study of blood T cell repertoires in COVID-19 (dated by TCRdb to 2018 to 2020). Regarding the research as a whole: Samples from collaborators originated in the United States, Italy and Spain and spanned both the acute and convalescent phases of COVID-19. The prospective study material was composed of cDNA or gDNA derived from T cells, B-cell-depleted T cells, or PBMCs. Deeply sampled blood TCRbeta repertoires from subjects exposed to, actively infected with, or recovered from COVID-19 were included in the dataset. The repertoires were made available in a free public database intended to serve as a resource for research on the immune response to SARS-CoV-2. Samples were obtained from the ongoing ImmuneRACE study (first 160 participants) and from about 1,300 subjects provided by 6 global collaborators. The sample metadata nearly always contained a de-identified subject ID, COVID-19 status, age in years and sex. HLA class I and class II types, where available, came from metadata supplied by the sample provider rather than from assay-based typing. What the research found in general, with its limitations: The quantity of clinical and demographic metadata differed by source and by participant and was supplied without curation.

TCRbeta CDR3 regions were amplified from genomic DNA by means of the immunoSEQ Assay, a bias-controlled multiplex PCR. Per the source publication's procedure: The number of nucleated cells in each sample was estimated by amplification of reference gene primers within the assay. Sequence reads were collapsed and filtered to measure the absolute abundance of every unique TCRbeta CDR3 rearrangement. Productive Simpson clonality was computed per sample as the square root of Simpson's diversity index over productive rearrangements. TCRdb took over this immuneACCESS table, retaining in-frame rearrangements with V and J assigned. Such tables are incomplete; in checked studies, under half of the missing clones stem from an unresolved V gene, and the remainder is unexplained. That table gives V, J and clone size, and the DNA gave D and trimming. The sample records a few hundred thousand clones, almost 90% of which are singletons. The top ten clonotypes cover 10% to 12% of the sample.

From the germline V gene (reference sequence), CDR1 is SGHNT and CDR2 is YYREEE. The CDR3, cysteine through phenylalanine, is 13 amino acids long. Kept here is only the CDR3 DNA, which spans 39 bases and is read in frame from base 1. From V the trimming removes 3 bases and from J it removes 6 bases, while the gene matches leave 6 bases of the junction unaccounted for. This clone was recorded once. The specificity of this receptor is unknown. Base qualities were left out, and no much larger clone turns up one base away. At one collaborating source in Seattle, patients were enrolled during active infection and were followed longitudinally through the course of disease. Each collaborating institution followed its own protocols to collect whole blood in K2EDTA tubes. For TCRbeta analysis, collaborators shipped samples as frozen whole blood, isolated PBMCs, or DNA extracted from either of those sample types.

The TCR sequence derives from a woman aged 30 to 39 with COVID-19, enrolled during active disease. The chain links TRBV5-4 with TRBJ2-7; the central 7 bases match TRBD1. Material for sequencing was peripheral blood. The sequenced DNA: TGTGCCAGCAGCTCAACGACAGGGCCCGAGCAGTACTTC. This encodes CASSSTTGPEQYF.